This TCR beta chain emerged from a study of blood T cell repertoires in COVID-19. About the study: Researchers got acute and convalescent COVID-19 samples from the United States, Italy and Spain.

V lost 6 bases and J lost 1, with 10 bases in between. The germline V gene encodes CDR1 LNHDA and CDR2 SQIVND (reference sequence). The CDR3 totals 14 residues. Using immunoSEQ multiplex PCR, the repertoire was profiled, and TCRdb retains in-frame clones only, with some absent. Seen here are 95,000 to 110,000 clones, over 60% observed once, and the top ten hold 4.3%. The receptor was derived from a man in his 70s with acute or convalescent COVID-19. Sequenced input: peripheral blood. The genes are TRBV19 and TRBJ1-5, with D possibly TRBD1 on 6 matching bases. The CDR3 DNA is TGTGCCAGTAGCACCACAGGGAGCAATCAGCCCCAGCATTTT. Its protein product is CASSTTGSNQPQHF.